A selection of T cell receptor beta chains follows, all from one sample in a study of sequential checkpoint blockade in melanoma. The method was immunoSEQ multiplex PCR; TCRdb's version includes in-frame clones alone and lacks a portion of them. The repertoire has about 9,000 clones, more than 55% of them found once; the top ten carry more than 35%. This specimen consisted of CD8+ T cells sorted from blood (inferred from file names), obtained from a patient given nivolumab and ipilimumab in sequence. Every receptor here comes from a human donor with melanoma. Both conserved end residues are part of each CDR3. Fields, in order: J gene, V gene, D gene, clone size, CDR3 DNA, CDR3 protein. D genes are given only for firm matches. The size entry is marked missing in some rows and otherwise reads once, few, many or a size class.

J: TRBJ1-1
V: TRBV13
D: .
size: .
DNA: TGTGCCAGCAGCTTGGGCATGCCGAACACTGAAGCTTTCTTT
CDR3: CASSLGMPNTEAFF

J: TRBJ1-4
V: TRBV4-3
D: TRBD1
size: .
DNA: TGCGCCAGCAGCCAGCCATGCCAGGGGGCGCTCCCCAATGAAAAACTGTTTTTT
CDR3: CASSQPCQGALPNEKLFF

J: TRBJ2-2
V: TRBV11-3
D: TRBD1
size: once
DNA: TGTGCCAGCAGCTTCAGGGGGCAGGACACCGGGGAGCTGTTTTTT
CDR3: CASSFRGQDTGELFF

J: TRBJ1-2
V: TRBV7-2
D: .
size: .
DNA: TGTGCCAGCAGCTTAGTGGAGGCGGGATATGGCTACACCTTC
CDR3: CASSLVEAGYGYTF

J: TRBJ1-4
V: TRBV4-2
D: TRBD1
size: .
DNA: TGTGCCAGCAGCCAGACCGGGACAGGGAACGAAAAACTGTTTTTT
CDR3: CASSQTGTGNEKLFF

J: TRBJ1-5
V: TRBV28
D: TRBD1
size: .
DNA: TGTGCCAGCAGTCCGACTGGGACAGCTAATCAGCCCCAGCATTTT
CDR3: CASSPTGTANQPQHF

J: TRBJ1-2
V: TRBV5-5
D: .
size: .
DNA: TGTGCCAGCAGCTTGGTCAGTCCCGACTATGGCTACACCTTC
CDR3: CASSLVSPDYGYTF

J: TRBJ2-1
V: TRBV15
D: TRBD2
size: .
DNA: TGTGCCACCAGCAGAGGAAAGCGGGGGGGAGCCCTCTATTTCAATGAGCAGTTCTTC
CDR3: CATSRGKRGGALYFNEQFF

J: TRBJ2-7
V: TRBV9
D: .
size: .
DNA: TGTGCCAGCAGCGTAGCGAGGACAACCTACGAGCAGTACTTC
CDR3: CASSVARTTYEQYF

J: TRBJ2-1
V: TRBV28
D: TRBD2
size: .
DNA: TGTGCCAGCAGTCCTCCCAGCGGGGGGGCGGAGAATGAGCAGTTCTTC
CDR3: CASSPPSGGAENEQFF

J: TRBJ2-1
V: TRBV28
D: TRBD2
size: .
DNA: TGTGCCAGCAGTCCGTGGATGAGCGGGAGGGCCCCTGAGCAGTTCTTC
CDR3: CASSPWMSGRAPEQFF

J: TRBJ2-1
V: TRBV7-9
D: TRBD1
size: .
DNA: TGCGCCAGCAGCCCGCGGGACAGGGAGGTTCCTGAGCAGTTCTTC
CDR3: CASSPRDREVPEQFF

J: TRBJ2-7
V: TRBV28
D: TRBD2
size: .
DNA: TGTGCCACCAATAGCGGGGGGGCTTACGAGCAGTACTTC
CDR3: CATNSGGAYEQYF

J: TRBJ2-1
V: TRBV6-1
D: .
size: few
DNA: TGTGCCAGCAGTGTTGGGGGCGGCTCCTACAATGAGCAGTTCTTC
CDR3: CASSVGGGSYNEQFF

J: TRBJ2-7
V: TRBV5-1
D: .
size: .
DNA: TGCGCCAGCAGGCGGGACGAGGGGTCCTACGAGCAGTACTTC
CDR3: CASRRDEGSYEQYF

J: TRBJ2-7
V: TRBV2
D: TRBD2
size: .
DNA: TGTGCCAGCAGTGAAGGGACGGGAGGGCCATACGAGCAGTACTTC
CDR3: CASSEGTGGPYEQYF

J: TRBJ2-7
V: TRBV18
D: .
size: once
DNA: TGTGCCAGCTCACCACCCTTCGGTCAGGGCCCCCTGGACGAGCAGTACTTC
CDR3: CASSPPFGQGPLDEQYF

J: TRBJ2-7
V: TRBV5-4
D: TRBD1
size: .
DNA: TGTGCCAGCAGCTTGGTGGGGACAGGGATCTACGAGCAGTACTTC
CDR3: CASSLVGTGIYEQYF

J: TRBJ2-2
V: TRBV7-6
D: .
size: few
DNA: TGTGCCAGCAGCCCGGGGGAGGAGCTGTTTTTT
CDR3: CASSPGEELFF

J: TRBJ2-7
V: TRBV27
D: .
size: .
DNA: TGTGCCAGCAGTTTCCGCGGCCACACGTACGAGCAGTACTTC
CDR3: CASSFRGHTYEQYF

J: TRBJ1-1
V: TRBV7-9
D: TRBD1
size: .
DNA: TGTGCCAGCAGCTACCTCTCCGGGACAGGGAAGAACACTGAAGCTTTCTTT
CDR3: CASSYLSGTGKNTEAFF

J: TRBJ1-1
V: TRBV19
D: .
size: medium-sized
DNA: TGTGCCAGTAGTATCGGAGGGAACACTGAAGCTTTCTTT
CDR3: CASSIGGNTEAFF

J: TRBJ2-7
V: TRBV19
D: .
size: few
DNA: TGTGCCAGTAGCCACGGCTACGAGCAGTACTTC
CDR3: CASSHGYEQYF

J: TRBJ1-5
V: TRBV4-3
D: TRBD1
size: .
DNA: TGCGCCAGCAGCCAAGCAGTGGACAGGAGGTATCAGCCCCAGCATTTT
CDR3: CASSQAVDRRYQPQHF

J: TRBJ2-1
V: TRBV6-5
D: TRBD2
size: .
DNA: TGTGCCAGCAGTTATGGAGCGGGAGGGAGTGAGCAGTTCTTC
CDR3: CASSYGAGGSEQFF

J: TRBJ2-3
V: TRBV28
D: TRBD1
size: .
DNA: TGTGCCAGCACCCCAGGGACAGGGGCTGAGGCAGATACGCAGTATTTT
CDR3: CASTPGTGAEADTQYF

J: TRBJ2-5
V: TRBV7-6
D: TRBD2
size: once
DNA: TGTGCCAGCAGCTTATCCCCTAGCGGATCCCAACAAGAGACCCAGTACTTC
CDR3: CASSLSPSGSQQETQYF

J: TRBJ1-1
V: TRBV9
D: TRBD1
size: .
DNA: TGTGCCAGCAGCGTTCCTACCGGGACAGGGGAAATGAACACTGAAGCTTTCTTT
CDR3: CASSVPTGTGEMNTEAFF

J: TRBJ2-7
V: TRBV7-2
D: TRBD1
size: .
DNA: TGTGCCAGCAGCTTCCGGGACAGGGGGGACTACGAGCAGTACTTC
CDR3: CASSFRDRGDYEQYF

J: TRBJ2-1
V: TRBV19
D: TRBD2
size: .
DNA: TGTGCCAGTAGTATGGCGTGGGGCCCCGGGAGGAGAAATGAGCAGTTCTTC
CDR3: CASSMAWGPGRRNEQFF

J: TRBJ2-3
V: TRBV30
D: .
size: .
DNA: TGTGCCTGGACGCAAGGGGGTAGCACAGATACGCAGTATTTT
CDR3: CAWTQGGSTDTQYF

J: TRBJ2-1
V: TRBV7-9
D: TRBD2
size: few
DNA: TGTGCCAGCAGCTTAGCGAGGGGACTAGCGGAGGGATACAATGAGCAGTTCTTC
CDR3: CASSLARGLAEGYNEQFF

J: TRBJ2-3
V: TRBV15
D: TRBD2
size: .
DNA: TGTGCCACCAGCAGAAAAGGACTAGCGGGAGCAGATACGCAGTATTTT
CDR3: CATSRKGLAGADTQYF

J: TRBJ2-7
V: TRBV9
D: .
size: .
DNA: TGTGCCAGCAGCGTAGTCCCGAGCCCCTACGAGCAGTACTTC
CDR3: CASSVVPSPYEQYF

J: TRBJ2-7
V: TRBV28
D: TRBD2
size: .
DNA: TGTGCCAGCAGTTCTACCGGAGGGAGGGACCACTACGAGCAGTACTTC
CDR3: CASSSTGGRDHYEQYF

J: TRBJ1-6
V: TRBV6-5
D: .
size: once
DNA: TGTGCCAGCAGTACCCGGACAGTTAATAATTCACCCCTCCACTTT
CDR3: CASSTRTVNNSPLHF

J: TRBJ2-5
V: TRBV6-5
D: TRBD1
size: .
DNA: TGTGCCAGCAGCCGGGACAGGGCCGAGACCCAGTACTTC
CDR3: CASSRDRAETQYF

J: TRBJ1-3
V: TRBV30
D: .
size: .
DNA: TGTGCCTGGATAGTGGGCAGAATTGGAAACACCATATATTTT
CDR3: CAWIVGRIGNTIYF

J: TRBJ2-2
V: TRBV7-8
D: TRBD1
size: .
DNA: TGTGCCAGCAGTCCGAACAGGGGCCCCGGGGAGCTGTTTTTT
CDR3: CASSPNRGPGELFF

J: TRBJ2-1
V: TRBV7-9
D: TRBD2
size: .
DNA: TGTGCCGGAGGGAGGGGTATGTTCTTC
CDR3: CAGGRGMFF

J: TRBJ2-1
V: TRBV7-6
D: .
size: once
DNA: TGTGCCAGCTTAGATTACAATGAGCAGTTCTTC
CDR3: CASLDYNEQFF

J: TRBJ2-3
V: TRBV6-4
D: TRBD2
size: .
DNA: TGTGCCAGCAGTGACTCAACTAGCGGAGACACAGATACGCAGTATTTT
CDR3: CASSDSTSGDTDTQYF

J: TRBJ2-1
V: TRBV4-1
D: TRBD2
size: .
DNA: TGCGCCAGCAGCCAAGATACTAGCGGTTACAATGAGCAGTTCTTC
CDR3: CASSQDTSGYNEQFF

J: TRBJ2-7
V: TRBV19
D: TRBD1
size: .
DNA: TGTGCCAGTAGTGTGGCTGGAGGGACAGGGGTCTACGAGCAGTACTTC
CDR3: CASSVAGGTGVYEQYF

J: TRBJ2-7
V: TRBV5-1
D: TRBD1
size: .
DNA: TGCGCCAGCAGCCAAAGGACAGGGCGCGAGCAGTACTTC
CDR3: CASSQRTGREQYF